This T cell receptor beta chain is drawn from a study of T cells after yellow fever vaccination. Study conclusions and caveats: Booster samples showed a return of most primary-vaccination clones (roughly 95% CD4, about 88% CD8). Researchers report a weaker secondary response that nonetheless peaked faster, day 5 versus 15.

As to this clonotype: Antigen: not known.

A 5'RACE template-switching step, the method used to make TCR cDNA, added a universal primer site and UMIs. Using its own MiXCR run on the 5' RACE reads, TCRdb lists one record per CDR3 protein. The sample carries about 500,000 distinct CDR3 sequences, around 17% recorded once. The sequence derives from a man aged 18-30 years who received the YFV17D yellow fever vaccine. This specimen consisted of PBMCs, obtained less than 6 days after the first yellow fever vaccination.

CDR3 amino acids: CASSPRLAVQETQYF. CDR3 nucleotide sequence: TGTGCCAGCAGCCCCCGACTAGCGGTCCAAGAGACCCAGTACTTC. This rearrangement joins TRBV12-3 or TRBV12-4 to TRBJ2-5; 9 bases align to TRBD2. J gave up 1 base and V 6 bases, and 6 bases lay outside the gene matches. The CDR3 runs 15 residues.